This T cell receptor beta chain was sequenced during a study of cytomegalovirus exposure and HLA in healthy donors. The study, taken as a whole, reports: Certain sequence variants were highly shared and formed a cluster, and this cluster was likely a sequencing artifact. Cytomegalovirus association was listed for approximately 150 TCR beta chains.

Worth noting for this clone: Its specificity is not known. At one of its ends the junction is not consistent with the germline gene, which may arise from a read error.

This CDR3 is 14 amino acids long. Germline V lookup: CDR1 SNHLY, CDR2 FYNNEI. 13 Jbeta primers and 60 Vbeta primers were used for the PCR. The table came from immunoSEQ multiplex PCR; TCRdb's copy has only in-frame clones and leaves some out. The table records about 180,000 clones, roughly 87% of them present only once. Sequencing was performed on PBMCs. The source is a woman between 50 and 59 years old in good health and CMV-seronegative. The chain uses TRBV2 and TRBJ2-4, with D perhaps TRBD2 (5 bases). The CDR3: CASTKLVAKNSQYF. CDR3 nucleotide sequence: TGTGCCAGCACCAAACTAGTAGCCAAAAACAGTCAGTACTTC.